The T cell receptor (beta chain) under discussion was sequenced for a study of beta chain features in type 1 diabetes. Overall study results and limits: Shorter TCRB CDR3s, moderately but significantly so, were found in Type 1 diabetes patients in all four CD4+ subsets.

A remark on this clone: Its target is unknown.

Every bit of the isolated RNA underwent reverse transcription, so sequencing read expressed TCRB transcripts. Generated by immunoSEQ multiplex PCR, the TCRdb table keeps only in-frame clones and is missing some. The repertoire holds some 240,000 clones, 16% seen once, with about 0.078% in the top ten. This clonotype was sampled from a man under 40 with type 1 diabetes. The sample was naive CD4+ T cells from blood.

The CDR3 is CASSPYGTSGRWTDTQYF. The CDR3 nucleotides are TGTGCCAGCTCACCGTACGGGACTAGCGGGAGATGGACAGATACGCAGTATTTT. The chain has TRBV18 and TRBJ2-3; 14 positions match TRBD2. From germline, CDR1 is KGHSH and CDR2 LQKENI. V shed 3 bases and J 3 bases; nucleotides not matched to a gene: 8. CDR3 size: 18 residues. The full variable domain, completed using reference TRBV18 and TRBJ2-3, is NAGVMQNPRHLVRRRGQEARLRCSPMKGHSHVYWYRQLPEEGLKFMVYLQKENIIDESGMPKERFSAEFPKEGPSILRIQQVVRGDSAAYFCASSPYGTSGRWTDTQYFGPGTRLTVL.